Below, one T cell receptor (beta chain) is given with its context. The sample belongs to a study of blood T cell repertoires in COVID-19. CDR1 and CDR2 (germline): ENHRY, SYGVKD. Trimming took 6 bases from V and 1 from J, leaving 7 bases between them. The CDR3 runs 12 residues. Assay: immunoSEQ multiplex PCR; the TCRdb copy retains only in-frame clones and omits some. This table holds roughly 220,000 clones, about 90% found once. The source of this sequence is a woman between 50 and 59 years old with acute COVID-19. This chain connects TRBV10-3 to TRBJ2-7; no clear D. Sequenced material: PBMCs or T cells enriched from blood (not recorded which). As DNA, the CDR3 is TGTGCCATCAGGGTGCAGTCCTACGAGCAGTACTTC. Encoded protein: CAIRVQSYEQYF.